What follows are 5 T cell receptor beta chains derived from one specimen sequenced in a study of blood T cell repertoires in COVID-19. TCRdb keeps only in-frame clones here, not all; method: immunoSEQ multiplex PCR. The repertoire holds 40,000 to 55,000 clones, with 82% as singletons. The sample taken for sequencing was peripheral blood. These receptors came from a woman aged 70-85 years with acute or convalescent COVID-19.

Notes on this clone: A read error may account for a junction end that differs from germline. The rearrangement links TRBV2 to TRBJ1-2; 12 nucleotides align to TRBD1. The germline V gene has CDR1 SNHLY and CDR2 FYNNEI. The CDR3 is made up of 13 amino acids. CDR3 loop: CVSSGTGGKGYTF. The DNA for the CDR3 is TGTGTCAGCAGTGGGACAGGGGGCAAGGGCTACACCTTC.

The chain uses TRBV19 and TRBJ1-5; 8 nucleotides line up with TRBD1. The CDR3 has 15 amino acids. V gave up 5 bases and J gave up 4 bases; unmatched junction bases: 7. Germline V lookup: CDR1 LNHDA, CDR2 SQIVND (reference sequence). The CDR3 DNA sequence: TGTGCCAGTAGTCCCCGGACAGGGACAAATCAGCCCCAGCATTTT. Its protein is CASSPRTGTNQPQHF.

Remarks on this clone: Because the CDR3's place on the DNA is in doubt, the DNA is left out and the CDR3 is given as listed by TCRdb. The chain carries TRBV18 and TRBJ2-7; the D call in the table, TRBD1, was not verified against the DNA. From its first to its last residue, the CDR3 has 15 amino acids. Per germline, CDR1 KGHSH and CDR2 LQKENI. CDR3 region: CASSPLWQGAYEQYF.

The chain recombines TRBV5-8 with TRBJ2-7; D may be TRBD2 (6 bases). Trimming removed 3 bases at V and 2 bases at J, with 9 bases between. CDR3 length: 13 residues. The germline CDR1 and CDR2 sequences are SGHTS and YDEGEE. The CDR3 reads CASSWDFTYEQYF. The CDR3 region has the DNA TGTGCCAGCAGCTGGGACTTCACCTACGAGCAGTACTTC.

The V call is TRBV11-2, the J call TRBJ2-7; D may be TRBD2 (5 bases). The CDR3 runs to 14 residues. V was shortened by 3 bases and J by 3 bases, with 12 bases between the two germline ends. Germline V gene sequence: CDR1 SGHAT, CDR2 FQNNGV. Written as DNA, the CDR3 is TGTGCCAGCAGCTTTGCCGGGAAAAGCTACGAGCAGTACTTC. Its protein is CASSFAGKSYEQYF.